The text below deals with one T cell receptor (beta chain). The antigen is unknown. Naive CD8 cells, CD45RO-negative and positively selected for CCR7, excluded terminally differentiated effector memory CD45RA+ cells. The study drew its donors from healthy HIV-negative adults without recent acute infections or vaccinations. Libraries were prepared by immunoSEQ multiplex PCR; TCRdb keeps only in-frame clonotypes and omits some of them. The data contain millions of clones, less than 95% of them singletons. The data were taken from a study of shared clonotypes between healthy human individuals. At the level of the study: Donor ages ranged 18 to 49 years: a couple of women, a few men.

Germline CDR1 MDHEN, CDR2 SYDVKM. Between the trimmed V and J ends, which lost 7 bases and 3 bases, there was a span of 16 bases. The CDR3 totals 14 residues. General study results and limits: It was the non-shared clonotypes that had lower generation probabilities than clonotypes shared by all four donors. Across subsets, estimated richness was generally greater for naive than for memory populations.

The gene calls are TRBV28 and TRBJ2-7, with D perhaps TRBD1 (6 bases). Sequencing was performed on naive CD8+ T cells sorted from blood. The TCR was taken from a man aged 18-30 years in good health. CDR3 residues: CASIYWGLHYEQYF. CDR3 DNA sequence: TGTGCCAGCATATATTGGGGGCTACACTACGAGCAGTACTTC.